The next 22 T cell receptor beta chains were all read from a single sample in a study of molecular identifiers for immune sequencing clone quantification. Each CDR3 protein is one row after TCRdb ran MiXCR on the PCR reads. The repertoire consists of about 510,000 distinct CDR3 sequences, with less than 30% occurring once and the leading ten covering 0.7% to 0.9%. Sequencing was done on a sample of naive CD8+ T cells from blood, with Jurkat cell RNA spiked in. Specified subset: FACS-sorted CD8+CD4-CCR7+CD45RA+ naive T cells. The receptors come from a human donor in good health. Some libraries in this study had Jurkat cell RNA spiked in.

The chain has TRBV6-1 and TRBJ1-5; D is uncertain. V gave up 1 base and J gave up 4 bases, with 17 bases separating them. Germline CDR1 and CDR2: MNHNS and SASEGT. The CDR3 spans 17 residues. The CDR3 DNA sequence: TGTGCCAGCAGTGAAGGGTGGACTTCGGCACTTAATCAGCCCCAGCATTTT. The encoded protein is CASSEGWTSALNQPQHF.

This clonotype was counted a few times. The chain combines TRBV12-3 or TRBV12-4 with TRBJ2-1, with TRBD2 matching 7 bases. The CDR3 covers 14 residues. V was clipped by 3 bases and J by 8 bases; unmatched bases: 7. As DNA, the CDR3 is TGTGCCAGCAGTTTTTGGGAGGGGCAAGATGAGCAGTTCTTC. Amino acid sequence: CASSFWEGQDEQFF.

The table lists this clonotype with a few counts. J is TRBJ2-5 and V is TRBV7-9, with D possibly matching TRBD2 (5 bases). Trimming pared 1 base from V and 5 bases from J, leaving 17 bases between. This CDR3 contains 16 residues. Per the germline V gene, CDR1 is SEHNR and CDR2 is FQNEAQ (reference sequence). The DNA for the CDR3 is TGTGCCAGCAGCTTAGTGGTGGACTCTAGAGGGGAGACCCAGTACTTC. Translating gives CASSLVVDSRGETQYF.

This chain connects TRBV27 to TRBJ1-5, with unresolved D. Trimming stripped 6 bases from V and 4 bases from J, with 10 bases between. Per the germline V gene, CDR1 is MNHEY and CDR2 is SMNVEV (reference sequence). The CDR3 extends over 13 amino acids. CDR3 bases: TGTGCCAGCAGAATAGGGAGGAATCAGCCCCAGCATTTT. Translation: CASRIGRNQPQHF.

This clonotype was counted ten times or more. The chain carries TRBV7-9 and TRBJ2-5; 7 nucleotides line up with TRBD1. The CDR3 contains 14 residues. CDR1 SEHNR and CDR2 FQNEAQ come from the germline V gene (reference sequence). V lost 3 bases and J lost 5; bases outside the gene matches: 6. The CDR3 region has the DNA TGTGCCAGCAGCTTGCGGACAGGTCTCGAGACCCAGTACTTC. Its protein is CASSLRTGLETQYF.

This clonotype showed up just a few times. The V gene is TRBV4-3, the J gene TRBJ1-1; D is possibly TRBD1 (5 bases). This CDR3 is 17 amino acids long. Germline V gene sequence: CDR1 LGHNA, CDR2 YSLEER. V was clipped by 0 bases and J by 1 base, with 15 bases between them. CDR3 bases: TGCGCCAGCAGCCAAGATCATCGGGGCGGAACGAACACTGAAGCTTTCTTT. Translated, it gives CASSQDHRGGTNTEAFF.

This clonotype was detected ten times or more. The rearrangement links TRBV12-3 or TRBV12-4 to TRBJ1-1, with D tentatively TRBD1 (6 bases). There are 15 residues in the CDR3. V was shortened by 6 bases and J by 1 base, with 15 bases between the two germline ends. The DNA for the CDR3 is TGTGCCAGCAGCCTCGATGGGGGCCAGAACACTGAAGCTTTCTTT. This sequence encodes CASSLDGGQNTEAFF.

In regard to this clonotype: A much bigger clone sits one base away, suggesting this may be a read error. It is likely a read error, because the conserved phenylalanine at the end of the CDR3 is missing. The CDR3 DNA reads as TGCAGCGTTTTAGCGGAAACCTACGAGCAGTACCTC. It yields the protein CSVLAETYEQYL. The chain carries TRBV29-1 and TRBJ2-7, with D possibly matching TRBD2 (6 bases). The CDR3 loop spans 12 amino acids. V was cut by 5 bases and J by 2 bases, with 10 bases left in between. CDR1 is SQVTM, CDR2 ANQGSEA, per germline.

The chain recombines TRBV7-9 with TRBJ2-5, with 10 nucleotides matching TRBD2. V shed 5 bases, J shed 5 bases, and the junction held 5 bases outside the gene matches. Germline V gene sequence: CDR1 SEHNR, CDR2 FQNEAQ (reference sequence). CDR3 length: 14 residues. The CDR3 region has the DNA TGTGCCAGCAGCCCCGTGACTAGCGGGGAGACCCAGTACTTC. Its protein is CASSPVTSGETQYF.

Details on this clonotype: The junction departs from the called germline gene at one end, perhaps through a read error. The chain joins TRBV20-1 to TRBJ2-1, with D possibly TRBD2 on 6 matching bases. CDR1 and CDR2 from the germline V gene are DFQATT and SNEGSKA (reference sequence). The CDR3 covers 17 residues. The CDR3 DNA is TGCAGTGATAGAGATCAAATCTCGGGGGAAATCACGAATGAGCAGTTCTTC. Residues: CSDRDQISGEITNEQFF.

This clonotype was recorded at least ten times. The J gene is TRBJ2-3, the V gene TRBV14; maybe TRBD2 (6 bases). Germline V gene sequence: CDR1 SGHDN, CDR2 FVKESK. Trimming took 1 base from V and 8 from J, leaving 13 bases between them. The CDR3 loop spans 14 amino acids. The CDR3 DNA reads TGTGCCAGCAGCCAAGTCGGTACCGGGGGTACGCAGTATTTT. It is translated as CASSQVGTGGTQYF.

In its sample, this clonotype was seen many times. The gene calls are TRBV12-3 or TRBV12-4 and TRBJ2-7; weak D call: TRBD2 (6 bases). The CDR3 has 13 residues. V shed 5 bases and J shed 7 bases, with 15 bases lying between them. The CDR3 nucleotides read TGTGCCAGCAGTCTACTGCCTAGCGAGGAGCAGTACTTC. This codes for CASSLLPSEEQYF.

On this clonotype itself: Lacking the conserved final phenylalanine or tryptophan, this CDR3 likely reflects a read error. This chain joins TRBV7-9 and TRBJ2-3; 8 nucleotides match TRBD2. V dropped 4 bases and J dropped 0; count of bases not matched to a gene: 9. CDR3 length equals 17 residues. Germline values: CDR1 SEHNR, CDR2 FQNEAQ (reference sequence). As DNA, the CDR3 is TGTGCCAGCAGCTCCAATCGGGGGGGCCAGAGCACAGATACGCAGTATCTT. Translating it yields CASSSNRGGQSTDTQYL.

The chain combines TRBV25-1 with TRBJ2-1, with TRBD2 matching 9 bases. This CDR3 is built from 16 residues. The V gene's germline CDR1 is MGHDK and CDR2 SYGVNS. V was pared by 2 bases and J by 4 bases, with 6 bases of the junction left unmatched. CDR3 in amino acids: CASSEGAGGPYNEQFF. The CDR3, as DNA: TGTGCCAGCAGTGAAGGAGCGGGGGGTCCTTACAATGAGCAGTTCTTC.

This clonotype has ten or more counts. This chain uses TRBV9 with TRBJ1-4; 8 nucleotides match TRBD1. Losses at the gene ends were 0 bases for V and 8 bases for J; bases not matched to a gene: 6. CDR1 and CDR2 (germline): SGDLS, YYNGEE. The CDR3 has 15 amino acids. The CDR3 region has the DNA TGTGCCAGCAGCGTAGGCGGACAGGGAGGCGAAAAACTGTTTTTT. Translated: CASSVGGQGGEKLFF.

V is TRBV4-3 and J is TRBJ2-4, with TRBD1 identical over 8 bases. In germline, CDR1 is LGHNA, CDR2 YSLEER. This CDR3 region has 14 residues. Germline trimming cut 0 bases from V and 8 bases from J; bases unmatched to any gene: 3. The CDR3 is CASSQEDRVHIQYF. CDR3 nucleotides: TGCGCCAGCAGCCAAGAGGACAGGGTCCACATTCAGTACTTC.

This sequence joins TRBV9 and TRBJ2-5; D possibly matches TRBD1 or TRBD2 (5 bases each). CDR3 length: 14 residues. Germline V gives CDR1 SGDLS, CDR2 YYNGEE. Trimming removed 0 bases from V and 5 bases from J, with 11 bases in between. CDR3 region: CASSVGYGGETQYF. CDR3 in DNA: TGTGCCAGCAGCGTAGGCTATGGGGGTGAGACCCAGTACTTC.

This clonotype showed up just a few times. As DNA, the CDR3 is TGTGCCACCCCCGGTGGTGGGTTAAGTCAGCCCCAGCATTTT. Translated: CATPGGGLSQPQHF. This rearrangement joins TRBV24-1 to TRBJ1-5; D uncertain. Germline CDR1 and CDR2: KGHDR and SFDVKD. CDR3 size: 14 residues. Trimming pared 9 bases from V and 6 bases from J, leaving 17 bases between.

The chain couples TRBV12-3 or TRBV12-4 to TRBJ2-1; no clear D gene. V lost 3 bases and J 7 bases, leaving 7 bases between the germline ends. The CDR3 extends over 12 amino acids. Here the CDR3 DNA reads TGTGCCAGCAGTTTCGGAAAAAATGAGCAGTTCTTC. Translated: CASSFGKNEQFF.

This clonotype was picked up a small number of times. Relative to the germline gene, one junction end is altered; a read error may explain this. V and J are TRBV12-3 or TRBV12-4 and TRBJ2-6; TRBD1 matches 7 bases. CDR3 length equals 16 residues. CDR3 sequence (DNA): TGTGCCAGCAGTTTGGGACAGCCCTCTGGGACCAACGTCCTGACTTTC. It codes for CASSLGQPSGTNVLTF.

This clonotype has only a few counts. This chain's CDR3 is CASSLGSSSYNSPLHF. Here the CDR3 DNA reads TGTGCCAGCAGCTTAGGAAGTAGCTCCTATAATTCACCCCTCCACTTT. The chain is built from TRBV7-9 and TRBJ1-6; D is ambiguous. CDR3 length: 16 residues. V was trimmed by 1 base and J by 0 bases, leaving 7 bases between them. The germline V gene encodes CDR1 SEHNR and CDR2 FQNEAQ (reference sequence).

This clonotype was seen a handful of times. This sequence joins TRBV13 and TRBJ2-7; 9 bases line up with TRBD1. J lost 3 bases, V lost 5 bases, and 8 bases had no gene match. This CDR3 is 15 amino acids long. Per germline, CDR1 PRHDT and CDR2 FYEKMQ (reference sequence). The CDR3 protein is CASSGETGGIYEQYF. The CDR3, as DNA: TGTGCCAGCAGCGGTGAGACAGGGGGTATCTACGAGCAGTACTTC.